Each of the 18 T cell receptor beta chains below was sequenced from the same sample in a study of CD8+ T cells in alopecia areata. Reverse transcription of extracted RNA yielded cDNA, which provided the sequencing template. The table came from immunoSEQ multiplex PCR; TCRdb's copy has only in-frame clones and leaves some out. The data hold over 150,000 clones, with about 61% observed a single time. The sequencing sample was made of CD8+ T cells sorted from blood. All receptors derive from a human donor in good health.

The CDR3 coding sequence is TGCGCCAGCAGCTTGGAGGCAGGGAAAGACGAGCAGTACTTC. Residues: CASSLEAGKDEQYF. This chain connects TRBV5-1 to TRBJ2-7; perhaps TRBD1 as D (5 bases). CDR1 and CDR2 (germline): SGHRS, YFSETQ. With 0 bases removed from V and 5 bases from J, the gap between germline ends came to 12 bases. This CDR3 has 14 residues.

The chain joins TRBV27 to TRBJ1-5; no definite D call. The CDR3 totals 13 residues. Per germline, CDR1 MNHEY and CDR2 SMNVEV (reference sequence). Between the trimmed V and J ends, which lost 0 bases and 6 bases, there was a span of 6 bases. The CDR3 reads CASSLSATQPQHF. The DNA of the CDR3 is TGTGCCAGCAGTTTATCTGCAACTCAGCCCCAGCATTTT.

DNA of the CDR3: TGTGCCAGCAGTTACTCCGGGACAGGGAGCTATGGCTACACCTTC. Translation gives CASSYSGTGSYGYTF. J is TRBJ1-2 and V is TRBV6-5; 9 positions agree with TRBD1. CDR1 and CDR2 from the germline V gene are MNHEY and SVGAGI. V lost 0 bases, J lost 4 bases, and 3 bases stayed unmatched. This CDR3 has 15 amino acids.

The rearrangement joins TRBV19 to TRBJ2-4; unclear D gene. The CDR3 is made up of 12 amino acids. V was cut by 10 bases and J by 8 bases, with 15 bases left in between. Germline V gene sequence: CDR1 LNHDA, CDR2 SQIVND (reference sequence). The CDR3 region is CATLMWADIQYF. The CDR3 DNA sequence: TGTGCCACCCTCATGTGGGCGGACATTCAGTACTTC.

This clone was counted once. The J gene is TRBJ2-5, the V gene TRBV2; possible D gene TRBD2, 5 bases. V shed 1 base and J shed 3 bases, with 12 bases lying between them. The CDR3 is 15 residues long. The germline V gene has CDR1 SNHLY and CDR2 FYNNEI. CDR3: CASSEVETKKETQYF. DNA of the CDR3: TGTGCCAGCAGTGAAGTCGAGACTAAGAAAGAGACCCAGTACTTC.

The chain couples TRBV4-1 to TRBJ1-6, with TRBD1 as a possible D gene (6 bases). The CDR3 covers 13 residues. CDR1 is MGHRA, CDR2 YSYEKL, per germline. V was pared by 6 bases and J by 7 bases, with 10 bases between. CDR3 nucleotide sequence: TGCGCCAGCAGTTATACAGGGAATTCACCCCTCCACTTT. This codes for CASSYTGNSPLHF.

The CDR3 DNA is TGCGCCAGCAGCCGCGATAGAGAATCACCCCTCCACTTT. It is translated as CASSRDRESPLHF. The chain carries TRBV4-1 and TRBJ1-6; D not certain. The CDR3 extends over 13 amino acids. Trimming removed 4 bases from V and 10 bases from J, with 11 bases in between. Germline V CDR1 and CDR2: MGHRA, YSYEKL.

V gene TRBV6-6 combines with J gene TRBJ2-2; maybe TRBD1 (5 bases). Germline V gene lookup returns CDR1 MNHNY and CDR2 SVGAGI (reference sequence). V was cut by 5 bases and J by 5 bases, with 6 bases left in between. CDR3 length: 12 residues. CDR3: CASSPGTGELFF. As DNA, the CDR3 is TGTGCCAGCAGTCCAGGGACCGGGGAGCTGTTTTTT.

The chain is built from TRBV27 and TRBJ2-2; D call uncertain. Germline V gives CDR1 MNHEY, CDR2 SMNVEV (reference sequence). The CDR3 length is 14 residues. Trimming shortened V by 4 bases and J by 3 bases, and 9 bases separated the two germline ends. CDR3 residues: CASSSWGDTGELFF. Written as DNA, the CDR3 is TGTGCCAGCAGTTCCTGGGGTGACACCGGGGAGCTGTTTTTT.

The chain carries TRBV29-1 and TRBJ1-1; D gene ambiguous. Trimming shortened V by 3 bases and J by 4 bases, and 6 bases separated the two germline ends. The germline V gene encodes CDR1 SQVTM and CDR2 ANQGSEA. The CDR3 is 11 amino acids. Written as DNA, the CDR3 is TGCAGCGTTGATACCGGCACTGAAGCTTTCTTT. Translated: CSVDTGTEAFF.

This rearrangement joins TRBV12-5 to TRBJ1-1; D is ambiguous. This CDR3 spans 14 amino acids. Germline CDR1 reads LGHNT; CDR2 reads FRNRAP. The V gene lost 1 base and the J gene lost 3 bases, with 9 bases spanning the gap. The CDR3 DNA sequence: TGTGCTAGTGGTTTGGAGGGTGGTGACACTGAAGCTTTCTTT. This codes for CASGLEGGDTEAFF.

The rearrangement joins TRBV5-1 to TRBJ1-2; no clear D gene. Germline CDR1 and CDR2: SGHRS and YFSETQ. There are 17 residues in the CDR3. Deletions cut 4 bases from V and 6 bases from J, with 25 bases between. In DNA, the CDR3 is TGCGCCAGCAGCCCCACCCTGTGGCCTGCCCGGGGAAATGGCTACACCTTC. Translated: CASSPTLWPARGNGYTF.

This rearrangement joins TRBV13 to TRBJ2-5, with D possibly matching TRBD1 (5 bases). Germline CDR1 is PRHDT and CDR2 is FYEKMQ (reference sequence). V was trimmed by 5 bases and J by 0 bases, leaving 10 bases between them. This CDR3 region has 14 residues. CDR3 loop: CASSVQGYQETQYF. CDR3 in DNA: TGTGCCAGCAGCGTTCAGGGATACCAAGAGACCCAGTACTTC.

The chain employs TRBV27 and TRBJ2-5; D is undetermined. The CDR3 totals 13 residues. V lost 5 bases to trimming and J lost 1 base, with 8 bases between them. Per germline, CDR1 MNHEY and CDR2 SMNVEV (reference sequence). The CDR3 sequence: CASSPLLQETQYF. The CDR3, as DNA: TGTGCCAGCAGTCCACTCCTCCAAGAGACCCAGTACTTC.

The chain uses TRBV27 and TRBJ1-1, with D tentatively TRBD1 (6 bases). Trimming stripped 7 bases from V and 6 bases from J, with 15 bases between. From germline, CDR1 is MNHEY and CDR2 SMNVEV (reference sequence). CDR3 length: 13 amino acids. The CDR3 DNA follows: TGTGCCAGCATAGGGGGGAATCAGCCTGAAGCTTTCTTT. Its translation: CASIGGNQPEAFF.

The genes are TRBV27 and TRBJ1-6; D gene uncertain. CDR1 MNHEY and CDR2 SMNVEV come from the germline V gene (reference sequence). The CDR3 totals 15 residues. V lost 2 bases, J lost 8 bases, and 13 bases lay in between. CDR3 region: CASSLNLGEDSPLHF. The CDR3 DNA follows: TGTGCCAGCAGTTTAAACTTGGGAGAGGATTCACCCCTCCACTTT.

This clone came up a few times. The rearrangement links TRBV9 to TRBJ2-1; no definite D call. V was pared by 0 bases and J by 10 bases, with 8 bases between. CDR3 length: 12 amino acids. Germline V gene data show CDR1 as SGDLS and CDR2 as YYNGEE. The CDR3: CASSVVGREQFF. The CDR3 nucleotides are TGTGCCAGCAGCGTAGTGGGCAGGGAGCAGTTCTTC. The full variable domain, with the rest looked up from reference TRBV9 and TRBJ2-1, is DSGVTQTPKHLITATGQRVTLRCSPRSGDLSVYWYQQSLDQGLQFLIQYYNGEERAKGNILERFSAQQFPDLHSELNLSSLELGDSALYFCASSVVGREQFFGPGTRLTVL.

The chain has TRBV23-1 and TRBJ2-1; D gene unclear. TRBV23-1 is labeled an ORF, and its function is uncertain. There are 15 residues in the CDR3. Trimming removed 3 bases at V and 2 bases at J, with 11 bases between. The CDR3, as DNA: TGCGCCAGCAGTCATGGGTCACAGACCTACAATGAGCAGTTCTTC. Translation gives CASSHGSQTYNEQFF.